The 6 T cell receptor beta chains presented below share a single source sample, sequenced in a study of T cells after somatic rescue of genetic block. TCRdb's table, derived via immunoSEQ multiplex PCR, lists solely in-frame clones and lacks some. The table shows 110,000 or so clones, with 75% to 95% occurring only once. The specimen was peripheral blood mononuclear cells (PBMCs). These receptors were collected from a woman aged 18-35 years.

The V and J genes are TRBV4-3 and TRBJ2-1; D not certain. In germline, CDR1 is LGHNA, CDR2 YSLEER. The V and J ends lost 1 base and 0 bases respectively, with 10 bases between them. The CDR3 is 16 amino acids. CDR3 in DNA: TGCGCCAGCAGCCAAGGAGCCGCCAACTCCTACAATGAGCAGTTCTTC. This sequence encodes CASSQGAANSYNEQFF.

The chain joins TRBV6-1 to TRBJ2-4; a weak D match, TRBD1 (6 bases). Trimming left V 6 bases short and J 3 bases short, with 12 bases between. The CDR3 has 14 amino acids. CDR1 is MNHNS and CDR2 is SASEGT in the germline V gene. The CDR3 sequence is CASSLVGGKNIQYF. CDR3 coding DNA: TGTGCCAGCAGCCTGGTAGGGGGCAAAAACATTCAGTACTTC.

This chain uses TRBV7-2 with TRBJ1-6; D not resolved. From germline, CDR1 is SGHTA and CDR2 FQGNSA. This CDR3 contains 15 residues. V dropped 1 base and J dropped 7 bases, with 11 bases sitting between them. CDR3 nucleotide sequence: TGTGCCAGCAGCTTAGATAGGGTTCGGAATTCACCCCTCCACTTT. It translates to CASSLDRVRNSPLHF.

CDR3 DNA: TGTGCCAGCAGTTGGTCCCGTTCGTCGTTCTACGAGCAGTACTTC. Its translation is CASSWSRSSFYEQYF. The chain links TRBV28 to TRBJ2-7, with unresolved D. Germline V gives CDR1 MDHEN, CDR2 SYDVKM. This CDR3 region has 15 residues. V gave up 4 bases and J gave up 3 bases, with 16 bases separating them.

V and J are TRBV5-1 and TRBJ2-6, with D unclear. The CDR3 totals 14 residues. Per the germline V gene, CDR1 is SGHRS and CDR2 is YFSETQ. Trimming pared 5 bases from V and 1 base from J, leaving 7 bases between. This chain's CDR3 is CASSARSGANVLTF. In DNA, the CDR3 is TGCGCCAGCAGTGCCCGGTCTGGGGCCAACGTCCTGACTTTC.

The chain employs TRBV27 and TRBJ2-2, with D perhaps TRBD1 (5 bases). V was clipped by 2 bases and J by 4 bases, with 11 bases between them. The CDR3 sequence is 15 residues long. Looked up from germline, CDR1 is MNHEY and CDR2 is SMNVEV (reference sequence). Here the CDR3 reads CASSLNRQITGELFF. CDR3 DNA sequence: TGTGCCAGCAGTTTAAACCGACAGATCACCGGGGAGCTGTTTTTT.